This T cell receptor beta chain was identified in a study of CD8 T cells in Susac syndrome. About the study: When their blood was taken, the Susac syndrome patients had either not yet had any therapy, were taking corticosteroids, or were taking intravenous immunoglobulin alone.

Study-level results: CD8+ clones in Susac expanded most in TEMRA cells and active patients. Across the total CD8+ repertoires, around 16 Susac-specific public clones were found. The CD8+ TEMRA repertoires yielded five such clones.

The V gene's germline CDR1 is SEHNR and CDR2 FQNEAQ (reference sequence). Trimming shortened V by 5 bases and J by 2 bases, and 12 bases separated the two germline ends. The CDR3 runs 14 residues. Remarks on this clonotype: Its target is unknown.

With random hexamers, about 0.45 to 1 ug RNA was reverse transcribed. Via MiXCR, TCRdb re-called the immunoSEQ multiplex PCR reads, giving one row per CDR3 protein. This sample has fewer than 85,000 distinct CDR3 sequences, with approximately 95% found just once. TCR beta was sequenced from blood CD8+ and CD4+ T cells. The chain carries TRBV7-9 and TRBJ2-5, with TRBD1 as a possible D gene (6 bases). The TCR comes from a human donor with Susac syndrome. Material for sequencing was CD8+ T cells from PBMCs. The CDR3 loop is CASSLGTPQETQYF. Here the CDR3 DNA reads TGTGCCAGCAGCCTCGGGACACCGCAAGAGACCCAGTACTTC.